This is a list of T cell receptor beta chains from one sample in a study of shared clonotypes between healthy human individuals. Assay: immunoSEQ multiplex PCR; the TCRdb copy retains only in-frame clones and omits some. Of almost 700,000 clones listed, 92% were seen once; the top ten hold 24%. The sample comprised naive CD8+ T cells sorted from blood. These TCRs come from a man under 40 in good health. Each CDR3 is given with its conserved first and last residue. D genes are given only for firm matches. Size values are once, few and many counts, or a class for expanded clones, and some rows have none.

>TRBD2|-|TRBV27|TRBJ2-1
TGTGCCAGCAGTTTGAGAATCCCGGGACTAGCGGGAGGGCCATCCTACAATGAGCAGTTCTTC
CASSLRIPGLAGGPSYNEQFF
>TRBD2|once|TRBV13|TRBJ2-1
TGTGCCAGCAGCCCCGGACTAGACAATGAGCAGTTCTTC
CASSPGLDNEQFF
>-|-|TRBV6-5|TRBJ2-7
TGTGCCATCAGTGAAATTAGCTACGAGCAGTACTTC
CAISEISYEQYF
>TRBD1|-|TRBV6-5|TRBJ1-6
TGTGCCAGCAGTTACGATGCAGGGGGTGGACCCCTCCACTTT
CASSYDAGGGPLHF
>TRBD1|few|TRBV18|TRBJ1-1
TGTGCCAGCTCACCACCAGACAGGGCTGCTTTCTTT
CASSPPDRAAFF
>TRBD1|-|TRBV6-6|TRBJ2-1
TGTGCCAGCAGTTACGAGGGGGCCGGCTACAATGAGCAGTTCTTC
CASSYEGAGYNEQFF
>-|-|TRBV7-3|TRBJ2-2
TGTGCCAGCAGCTCCTTGGGGAACACCGGGGAGCTGTTTTTT
CASSSLGNTGELFF
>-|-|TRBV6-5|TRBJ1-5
TGTGCCAGCAGTTCGGCACGAGCCCCCAATCAGCCCCAGCATTTT
CASSSARAPNQPQHF
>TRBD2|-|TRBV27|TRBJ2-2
TGTGCCAGCAGTTTATCGGCTAGCGGGAGAGTACGAAGCACCGGGGAGCTGTTTTTT
CASSLSASGRVRSTGELFF
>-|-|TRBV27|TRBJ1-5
TGTGCCAGCAGTTTACTAGGGAATCAGCCCCAGCATTTT
CASSLLGNQPQHF
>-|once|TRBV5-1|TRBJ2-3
TGCGCCAGCAGCTTGGGCCGGACAGGCACAGATACGCAGTATTTT
CASSLGRTGTDTQYF
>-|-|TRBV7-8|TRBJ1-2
TGTGCCAGCAGCTTAGGGACAGTTTACAACTATGGCTACACCTTC
CASSLGTVYNYGYTF